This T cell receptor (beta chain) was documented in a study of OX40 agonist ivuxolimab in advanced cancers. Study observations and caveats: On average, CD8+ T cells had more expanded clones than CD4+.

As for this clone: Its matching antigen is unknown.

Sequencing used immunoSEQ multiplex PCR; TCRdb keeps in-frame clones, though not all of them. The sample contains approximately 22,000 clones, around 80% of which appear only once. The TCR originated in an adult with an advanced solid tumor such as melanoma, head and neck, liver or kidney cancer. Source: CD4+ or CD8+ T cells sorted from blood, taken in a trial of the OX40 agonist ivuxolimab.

The CDR3 protein is CASSIAGQGLYEQYF. The CDR3, as DNA: TGTGCCAGTAGTATAGCTGGACAGGGCCTTTACGAGCAGTACTTC. V is TRBV19 and J is TRBJ2-7; 8 bases are shared with TRBD1. The CDR3 has 15 amino acids. Trimming at V came to 1 base and at J to 4 bases, leaving 6 bases not matched to a gene. Germline lookup yields CDR1 LNHDA and CDR2 SQIVND (reference sequence).